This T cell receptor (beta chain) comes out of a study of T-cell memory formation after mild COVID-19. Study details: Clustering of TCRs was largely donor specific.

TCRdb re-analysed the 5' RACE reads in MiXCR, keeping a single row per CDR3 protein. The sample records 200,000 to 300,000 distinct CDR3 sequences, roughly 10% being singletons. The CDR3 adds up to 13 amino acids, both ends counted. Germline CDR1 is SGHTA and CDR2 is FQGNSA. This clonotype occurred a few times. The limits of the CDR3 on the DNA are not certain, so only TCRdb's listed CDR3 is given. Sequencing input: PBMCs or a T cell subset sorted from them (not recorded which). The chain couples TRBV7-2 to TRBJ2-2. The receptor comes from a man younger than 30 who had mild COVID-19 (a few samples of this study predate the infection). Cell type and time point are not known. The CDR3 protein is CASSFFGAGELFF.